One sample yielded the 10 T cell receptor beta chains listed below, sequenced in a study of T cell responses to AZD1222 COVID-19 vaccine. Sequenced by immunoSEQ multiplex PCR; TCRdb stores in-frame clones only, minus some. This repertoire shows about 180,000 clones, about 89% found once; its top ten account for 1.5% to 2%. This material consisted of peripheral blood, taken on day 0 of AZD1222 vaccination. The receptors were sampled from an adult in good health.

The chain links TRBV19 to TRBJ2-1; no clear D. The length of the CDR3 is 15 residues. The germline gives CDR1 LNHDA, CDR2 SQIVND (reference sequence). Trimming shortened V by 6 bases and J by 7 bases, and 19 bases separated the two germline ends. The CDR3 here is CASRKKSDLPNEQFF. CDR3 coding DNA: TGTGCCAGTAGGAAAAAATCCGACCTCCCGAATGAGCAGTTCTTC.

The chain has TRBV7-3 and TRBJ1-1; no clear D. The CDR3 has 14 amino acids. Germline V CDR1 and CDR2: SGHTA, FQGTGA. Trimming removed 5 bases at V and 6 bases at J, with 16 bases between. The CDR3 region is CASSDQDIGSEAFF. The CDR3 nucleotides are TGTGCCAGCAGCGACCAGGATATTGGCTCTGAAGCTTTCTTT.

This clone was seen a single time. The chain couples TRBV25-1 to TRBJ1-1; no clear D. From germline, CDR1 is MGHDK and CDR2 SYGVNS. Between the trimmed V and J ends, which lost 4 bases and 1 base, there was a span of 13 bases. There are 15 residues in the CDR3. This chain's CDR3 is CASSGGPKGNTEAFF. The DNA for the CDR3 is TGTGCCAGCAGTGGGGGTCCCAAGGGGAACACTGAAGCTTTCTTT.

The chain combines TRBV7-9 with TRBJ2-1; 7 bases fit TRBD1. The germline gives CDR1 SEHNR, CDR2 FQNEAQ (reference sequence). V lost 3 bases to trimming and J lost 7 bases; unmatched junction nucleotides: 3. The CDR3 has 13 residues. The CDR3 loop is CASSLDRMNEQFF. DNA for the CDR3: TGTGCCAGCAGCTTGGACAGGATGAATGAGCAGTTCTTC.

The J gene is TRBJ1-6, the V gene TRBV18; D ambiguous. The germline V and J ends were trimmed by 3 bases and 9 bases, with 15 bases remaining between them. Germline lookup yields CDR1 KGHSH and CDR2 LQKENI. This CDR3 comprises 15 residues. The CDR3 region is CASSPVDTHSSPLHF. CDR3 bases: TGTGCCAGCTCACCGGTCGACACTCACTCTTCACCCCTCCACTTT.

The chain uses TRBV11-2 and TRBJ2-1; TRBD2 matches 7 bases. The length of the CDR3 is 15 residues. CDR1 SGHAT and CDR2 FQNNGV come from the germline V gene. After removal of 5 bases from V and 4 bases from J, the junction contained 8 bases not matched to a gene. The CDR3 here is CASSTGLGNYNEQFF. The CDR3 coding sequence is TGTGCCAGCAGCACCGGACTAGGCAATTACAATGAGCAGTTCTTC. The whole variable domain, remainder taken from reference TRBV11-2 and TRBJ2-1, is EAGVAQSPRYKIIEKRQSVAFWCNPISGHATLYWYQQILGQGPKLLIQFQNNGVVDDSQLPKDRFSAERLKGVDSTLKIQPAKLEDSAVYLCASSTGLGNYNEQFFGPGTRLTVL.

This clone turned up a few times. V and J are TRBV7-9 and TRBJ2-1; 11 bases are shared with TRBD2. Trimming removed 4 bases from V and 14 bases from J; junction bases left unmatched: 10. The CDR3 spans 14 residues. In germline, CDR1 is SEHNR, CDR2 FQNEAQ (reference sequence). In DNA form, the CDR3 reads TGTGCCAGCAGCTCGGGACTAGCGGCGGGAGGTGAGTTCTTC. This encodes CASSSGLAAGGEFF.

This clone is a singleton in its sample. The V and J genes are TRBV9 and TRBJ2-6; D call uncertain. The ends were cut back, 3 bases at V and 4 bases at J, with 8 bases in the middle. Germline V gives CDR1 SGDLS, CDR2 YYNGEE. This CDR3 comprises 14 residues. CDR3 amino acids: CASSGRSGANVLTF. DNA for the CDR3: TGTGCCAGCAGCGGGCGGTCGGGGGCCAACGTCCTGACTTTC. The entire variable domain, with the rest obtained from reference TRBV9 and TRBJ2-6, is as follows: DSGVTQTPKHLITATGQRVTLRCSPRSGDLSVYWYQQSLDQGLQFLIQYYNGEERAKGNILERFSAQQFPDLHSELNLSSLELGDSALYFCASSGRSGANVLTFGAGSRLTVL.

V and J are TRBV6-6 and TRBJ2-7, with 13 positions matching TRBD2. Per the germline V gene, CDR1 is MNHNY and CDR2 is SVGAGI (reference sequence). CDR3 length: 16 amino acids. The J segment lost 2 bases and the V segment lost 5 bases, leaving 6 bases of the junction unmatched. The CDR3 loop reads CASSDFTSGRAYEQYF. DNA for the CDR3: TGTGCCAGCAGTGACTTCACTAGCGGGAGGGCCTACGAGCAGTACTTC.

This rearrangement joins TRBV7-8 to TRBJ1-3; the D is unclear. Germline V gives CDR1 SGHVS, CDR2 FQNEAQ. Trimming left V 2 bases short and J 3 bases short, with 11 bases between. The CDR3 contains 15 residues. The CDR3 protein is CASSLSEIVGNTIYF. The CDR3 DNA follows: TGTGCCAGCAGCTTAAGCGAAATCGTTGGAAACACCATATATTTT.